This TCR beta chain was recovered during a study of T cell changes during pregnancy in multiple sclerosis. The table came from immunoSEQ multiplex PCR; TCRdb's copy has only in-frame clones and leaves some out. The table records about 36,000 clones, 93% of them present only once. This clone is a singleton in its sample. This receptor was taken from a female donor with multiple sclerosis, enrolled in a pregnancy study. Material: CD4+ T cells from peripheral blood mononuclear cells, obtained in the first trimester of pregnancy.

CDR3 residues: CASSYSVEAFF. The CDR3, as DNA: TGTGCCAGCAGTTACTCGGTTGAAGCTTTCTTT. The genes are TRBV7-8 and TRBJ1-1; D not certain. CDR3 length: 11 amino acids. In germline, CDR1 is SGHVS, CDR2 FQNEAQ. Trimming removed 6 bases at V and 7 bases at J, with 9 bases between.